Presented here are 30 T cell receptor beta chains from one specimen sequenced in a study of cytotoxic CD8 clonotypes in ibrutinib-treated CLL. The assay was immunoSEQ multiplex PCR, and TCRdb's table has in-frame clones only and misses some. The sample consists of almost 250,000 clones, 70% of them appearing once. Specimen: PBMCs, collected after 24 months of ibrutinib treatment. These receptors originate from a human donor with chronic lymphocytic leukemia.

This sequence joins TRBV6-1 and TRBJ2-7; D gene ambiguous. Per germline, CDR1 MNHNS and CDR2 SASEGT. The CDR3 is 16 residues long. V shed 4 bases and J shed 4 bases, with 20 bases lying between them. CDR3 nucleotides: TGTGCCAGCAGTGTCAGCTCCCAACCCGAGAGATACGAGCAGTACTTC. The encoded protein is CASSVSSQPERYEQYF.

The CDR3: CASSARAGGETQYF. DNA for the CDR3: TGTGCCAGCAGCGCGCGCGCAGGGGGAGAGACCCAGTACTTC. This chain connects TRBV7-9 to TRBJ2-5, with 7 bases lining up with TRBD1. Trimming took 5 bases from V and 4 from J; bases not matched to a gene: 7. Looked up from germline, CDR1 is SEHNR and CDR2 is FQNEAQ (reference sequence). The CDR3 runs 14 residues.

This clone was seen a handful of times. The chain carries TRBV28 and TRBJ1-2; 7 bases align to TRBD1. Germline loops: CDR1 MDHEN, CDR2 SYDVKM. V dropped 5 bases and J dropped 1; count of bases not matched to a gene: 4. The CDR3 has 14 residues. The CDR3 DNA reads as TGTGCCAGCAGTCCGACAGGGAATAACTATGGCTACACCTTC. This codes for CASSPTGNNYGYTF.

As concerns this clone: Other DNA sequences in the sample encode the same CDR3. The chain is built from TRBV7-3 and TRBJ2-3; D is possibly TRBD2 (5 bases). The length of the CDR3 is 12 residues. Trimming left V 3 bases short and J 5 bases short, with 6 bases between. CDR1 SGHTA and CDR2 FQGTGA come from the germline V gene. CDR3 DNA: TGTGCCAGCAGCTTCCGGGGAGATACGCAGTATTTT. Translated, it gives CASSFRGDTQYF.

The CDR3 is CASSLLPGEQFF. The CDR3 coding sequence is TGTGCCAGCAGCTTGCTTCCGGGTGAGCAGTTCTTC. The chain recombines TRBV5-6 with TRBJ2-1; no clear D gene. Trimming pared 1 base from V and 9 bases from J, leaving 8 bases between. The CDR3 extends over 12 amino acids. From germline, CDR1 is SGHDT and CDR2 YYEEEE. Using reference TRBV5-6 and TRBJ2-1 for the parts outside the CDR3, the full variable domain is DAGVTQSPTHLIKTRGQQVTLRCSPKSGHDTVSWYQQALGQGPQFIFQYYEEEERQRGNFPDRFSGHQFPNYSSELNVNALLLGDSALYLCASSLLPGEQFFGPGTRLTVL.

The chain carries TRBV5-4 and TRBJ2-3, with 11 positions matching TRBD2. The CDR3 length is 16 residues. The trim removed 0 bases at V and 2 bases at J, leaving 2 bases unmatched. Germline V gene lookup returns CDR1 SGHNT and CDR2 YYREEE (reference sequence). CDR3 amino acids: CASSLAGLAATDTQYF. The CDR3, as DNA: TGTGCCAGCAGCTTGGCGGGACTAGCGGCCACAGATACGCAGTATTTT.

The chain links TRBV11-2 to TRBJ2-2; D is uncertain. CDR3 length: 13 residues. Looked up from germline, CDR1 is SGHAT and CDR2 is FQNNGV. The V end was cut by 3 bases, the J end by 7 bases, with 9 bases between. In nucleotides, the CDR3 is TGTGCCAGCAGCTTTTCGGTTGTCGGGGAGCTGTTTTTT. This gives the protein CASSFSVVGELFF. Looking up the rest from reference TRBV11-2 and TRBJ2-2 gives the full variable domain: EAGVAQSPRYKIIEKRQSVAFWCNPISGHATLYWYQQILGQGPKLLIQFQNNGVVDDSQLPKDRFSAERLKGVDSTLKIQPAKLEDSAVYLCASSFSVVGELFFGEGSRLTVL.

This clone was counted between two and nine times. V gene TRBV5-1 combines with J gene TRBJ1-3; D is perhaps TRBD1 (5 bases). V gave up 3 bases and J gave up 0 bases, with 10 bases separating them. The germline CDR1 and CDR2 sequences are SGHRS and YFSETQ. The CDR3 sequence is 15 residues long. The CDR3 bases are TGCGCCAGCAGCTATGGGACGGTCTCTGGAAACACCATATATTTT. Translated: CASSYGTVSGNTIYF.

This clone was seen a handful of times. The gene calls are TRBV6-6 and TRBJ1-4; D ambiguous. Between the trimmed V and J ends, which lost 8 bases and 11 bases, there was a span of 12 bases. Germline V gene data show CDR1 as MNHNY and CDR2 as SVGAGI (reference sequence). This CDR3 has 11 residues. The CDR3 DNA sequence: TGTGCCAGCCTAAGTCAGAAGAAACTGTTTTTT. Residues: CASLSQKKLFF.

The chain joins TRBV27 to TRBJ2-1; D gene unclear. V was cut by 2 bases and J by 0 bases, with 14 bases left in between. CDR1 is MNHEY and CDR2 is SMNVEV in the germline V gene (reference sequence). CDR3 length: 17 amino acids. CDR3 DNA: TGTGCCAGCAGTTTAGATCCCGCTAACAGCTCCTACAATGAGCAGTTCTTC. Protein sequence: CASSLDPANSSYNEQFF.

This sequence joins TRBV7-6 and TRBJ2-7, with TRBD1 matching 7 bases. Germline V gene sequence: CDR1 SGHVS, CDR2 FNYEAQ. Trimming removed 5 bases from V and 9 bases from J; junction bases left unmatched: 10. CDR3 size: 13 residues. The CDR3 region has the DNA TGTGCCAGCAGCCCTCGGGCAGGGGGTGTGCAGTACTTC. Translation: CASSPRAGGVQYF.

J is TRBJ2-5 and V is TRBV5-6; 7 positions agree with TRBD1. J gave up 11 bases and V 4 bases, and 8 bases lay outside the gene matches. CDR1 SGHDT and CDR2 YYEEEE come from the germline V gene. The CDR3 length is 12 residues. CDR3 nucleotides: TGTGCCAGCAGCCGTGGACAGGATTTTCAGTACTTC. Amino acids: CASSRGQDFQYF.

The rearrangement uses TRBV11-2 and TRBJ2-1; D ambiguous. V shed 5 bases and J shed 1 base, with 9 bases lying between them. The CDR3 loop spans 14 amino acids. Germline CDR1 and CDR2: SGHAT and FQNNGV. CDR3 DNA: TGTGCCAGCAGCCAAGGAATATCCTACAATGAGCAGTTCTTC. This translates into CASSQGISYNEQFF.

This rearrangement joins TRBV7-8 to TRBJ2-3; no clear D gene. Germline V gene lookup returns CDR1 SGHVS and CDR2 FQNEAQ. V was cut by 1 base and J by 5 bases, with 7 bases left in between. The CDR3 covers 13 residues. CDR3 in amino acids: CASSLGPGDTQYF. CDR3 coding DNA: TGTGCCAGCAGCTTAGGTCCGGGAGATACGCAGTATTTT.

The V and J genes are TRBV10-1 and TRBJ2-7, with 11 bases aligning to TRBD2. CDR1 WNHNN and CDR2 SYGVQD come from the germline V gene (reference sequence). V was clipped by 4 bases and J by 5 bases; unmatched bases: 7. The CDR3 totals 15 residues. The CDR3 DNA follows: TGCGCCAGCAGTGCGTCACTAGCGGGAGTAAACGAGCAGTACTTC. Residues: CASSASLAGVNEQYF.

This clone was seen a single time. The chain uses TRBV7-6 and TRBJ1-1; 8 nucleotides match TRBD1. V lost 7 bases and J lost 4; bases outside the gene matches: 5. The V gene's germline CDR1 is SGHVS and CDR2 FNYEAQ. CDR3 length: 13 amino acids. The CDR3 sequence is CASTPDRGTEAFF. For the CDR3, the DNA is TGTGCCAGCACGCCAGACAGGGGCACTGAAGCTTTCTTT.

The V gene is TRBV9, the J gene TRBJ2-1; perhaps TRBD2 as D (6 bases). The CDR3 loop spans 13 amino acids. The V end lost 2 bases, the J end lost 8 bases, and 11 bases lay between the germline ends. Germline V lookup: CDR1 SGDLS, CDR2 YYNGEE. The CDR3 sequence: CASSVDGSYEQFF. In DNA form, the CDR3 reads TGTGCCAGCAGCGTGGACGGGAGCTATGAGCAGTTCTTC.

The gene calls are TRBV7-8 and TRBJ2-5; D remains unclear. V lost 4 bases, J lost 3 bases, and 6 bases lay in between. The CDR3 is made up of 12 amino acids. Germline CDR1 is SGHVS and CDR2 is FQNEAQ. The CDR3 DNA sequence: TGTGCCAGCAGCTCCTTCAAAGAGACCCAGTACTTC. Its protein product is CASSSFKETQYF.

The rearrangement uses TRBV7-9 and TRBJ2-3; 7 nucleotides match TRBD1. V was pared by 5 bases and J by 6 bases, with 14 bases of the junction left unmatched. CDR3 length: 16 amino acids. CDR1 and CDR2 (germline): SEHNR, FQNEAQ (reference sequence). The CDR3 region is CASSPSSLTGSDTQYF. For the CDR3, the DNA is TGTGCCAGCAGCCCATCCAGCCTGACAGGGTCGGATACGCAGTATTTT.

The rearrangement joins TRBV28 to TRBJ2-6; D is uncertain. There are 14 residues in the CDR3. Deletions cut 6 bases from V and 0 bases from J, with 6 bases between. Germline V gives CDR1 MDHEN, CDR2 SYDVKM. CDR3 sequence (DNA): TGTGCCAGCAGCCTAGTCTCTGGGGCCAACGTCCTGACTTTC. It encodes CASSLVSGANVLTF.

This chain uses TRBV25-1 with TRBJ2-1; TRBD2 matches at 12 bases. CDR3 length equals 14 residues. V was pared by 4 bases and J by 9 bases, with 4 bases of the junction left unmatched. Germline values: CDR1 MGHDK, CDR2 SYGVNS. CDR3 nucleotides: TGTGCCAGCAGTGGACTAGCGGGAGAGACTGAGCAGTTCTTC. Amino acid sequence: CASSGLAGETEQFF.

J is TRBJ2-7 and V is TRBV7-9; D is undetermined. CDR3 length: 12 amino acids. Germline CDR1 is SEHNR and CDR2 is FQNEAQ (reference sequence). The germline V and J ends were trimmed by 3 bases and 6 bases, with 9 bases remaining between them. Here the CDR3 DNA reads TGTGCCAGCAGCTTGGTGGGTAGCGAGCAGTACTTC. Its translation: CASSLVGSEQYF.

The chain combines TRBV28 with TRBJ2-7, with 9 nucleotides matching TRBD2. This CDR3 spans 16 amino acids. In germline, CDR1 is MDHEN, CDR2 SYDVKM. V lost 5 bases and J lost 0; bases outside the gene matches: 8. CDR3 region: CASSPAHSGSSYEQYF. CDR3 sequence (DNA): TGTGCCAGCAGTCCCGCTCATAGCGGGAGCTCCTACGAGCAGTACTTC.

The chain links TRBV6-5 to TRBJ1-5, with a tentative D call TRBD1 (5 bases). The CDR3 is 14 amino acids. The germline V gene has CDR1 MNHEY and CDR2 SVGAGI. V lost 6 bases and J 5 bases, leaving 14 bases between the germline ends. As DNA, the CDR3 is TGTGCCAGCAGCCGAGGGACCGATCATCAGCCCCAGCATTTT. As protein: CASSRGTDHQPQHF.

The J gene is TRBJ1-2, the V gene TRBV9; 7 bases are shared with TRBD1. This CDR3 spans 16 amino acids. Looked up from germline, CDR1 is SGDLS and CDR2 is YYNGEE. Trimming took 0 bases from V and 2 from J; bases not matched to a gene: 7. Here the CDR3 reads CASSVEGAVGNYGYTF. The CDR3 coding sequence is TGTGCCAGCAGCGTAGAGGGGGCCGTGGGGAACTATGGCTACACCTTC.

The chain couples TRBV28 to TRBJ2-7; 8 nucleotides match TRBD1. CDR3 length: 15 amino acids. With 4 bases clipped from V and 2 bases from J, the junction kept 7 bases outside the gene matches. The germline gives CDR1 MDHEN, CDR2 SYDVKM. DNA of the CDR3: TGTGCCAGCAGTTCACGGACAGGGAGTCCCTACGAGCAGTACTTC. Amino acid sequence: CASSSRTGSPYEQYF.

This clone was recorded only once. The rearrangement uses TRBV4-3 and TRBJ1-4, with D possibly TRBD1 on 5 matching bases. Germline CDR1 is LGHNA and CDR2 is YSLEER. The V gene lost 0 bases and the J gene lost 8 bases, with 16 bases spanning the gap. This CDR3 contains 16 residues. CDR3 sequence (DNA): TGCGCCAGCAGCCAAGATGGGGCCAGAGCAGGAGAAAAACTGTTTTTT. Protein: CASSQDGARAGEKLFF.

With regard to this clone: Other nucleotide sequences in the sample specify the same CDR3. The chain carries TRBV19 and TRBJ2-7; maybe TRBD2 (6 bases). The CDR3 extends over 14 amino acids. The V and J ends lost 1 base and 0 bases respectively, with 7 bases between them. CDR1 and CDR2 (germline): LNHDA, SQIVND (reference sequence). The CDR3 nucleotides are TGTGCCAGTAGTATAGTGCGGGACTCCTACGAGCAGTACTTC. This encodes CASSIVRDSYEQYF.

The CDR3 nucleotides are TGTGCCAGCAGCAAAGCGCGCCGGCTGCGGACTAACTACGAGCAGTACTTC. Its protein product is CASSKARRLRTNYEQYF. This chain connects TRBV21-1 to TRBJ2-7; the tabulated D call, TRBD2, remains unverified against the DNA. TRBV21-1 is a pseudogene segment. The CDR3 loop spans 17 amino acids.

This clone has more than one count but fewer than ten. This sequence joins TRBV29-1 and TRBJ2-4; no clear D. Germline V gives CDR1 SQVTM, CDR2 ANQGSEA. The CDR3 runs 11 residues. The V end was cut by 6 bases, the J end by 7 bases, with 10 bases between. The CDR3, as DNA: TGCAGCGTCCGGGTGTCCAACATTCAGTACTTC. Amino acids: CSVRVSNIQYF.